This T cell receptor beta chain was identified in a study of beta chain features in type 1 diabetes. The investigators reverse transcribed all of the isolated RNA, so they sequenced expressed TCRB transcripts. Sequenced by immunoSEQ multiplex PCR; TCRdb stores in-frame clones only, minus some. The table records about 290,000 clones, 7% to 9% of them present only once. The length of the CDR3 is 16 residues. Germline CDR1 SGHNT, CDR2 YYREEE (reference sequence). V was shortened by 2 bases and J by 5 bases, with 16 bases between the two germline ends. Sequenced material: central memory CD4+ T cells from blood. The chain uses TRBV5-4 and TRBJ1-4, with D possibly TRBD1 on 5 matching bases. This TCR was recovered from a woman under 30 in good health. CDR3 protein: CASSFNPGRGNEKLFF. CDR3 nucleotides: TGTGCCAGCAGCTTTAATCCGGGACGGGGGAATGAAAAACTGTTTTTT.